This passage covers 24 T cell receptor beta chains from one sample sequenced in a study of CD8 T cells in ankylosing spondylitis listed by TCRdb under 2017. Library preparation employed 5' RACE. Sequenced using an Illumina HiSeq 2500. The raw public data were reprocessed by TCRdb itself: fastp quality trimming at Q25, MiXCR clonotype calling, in-frame beta chains only. For every CDR3 protein sequence, its rows merge into one entry that carries the most common genes and DNA. The sample table lists about 150,000 distinct CDR3 sequences, about an eighth of them with a count of one. The top ten hold about 4% of the sample. Sample: blood, either unsorted or a sorted T cell fraction (not recorded which). Every receptor here comes from a female donor with ankylosing spondylitis or in good health (not recorded which).

A remark on this clonotype: This may be a read error, as it is one base from a much larger clone. The gene calls are TRBV4-1 and TRBJ2-1, with a weak D call TRBD2 (5 bases). From germline, CDR1 is MGHRA and CDR2 YSYEKL. The CDR3 totals 15 residues. The CDR3 DNA reads TGCGTCAGCAGCCAAGATTGGCTAGCCATCAATGAGCAGTTCTTC. Translated: CVSSQDWLAINEQFF.

The chain carries TRBV29-1 and TRBJ2-3; 11 bases align to TRBD2. The CDR3 extends over 19 amino acids. From germline, CDR1 is SQVTM and CDR2 ANQGSEA. The trim removed 0 bases at V and 0 bases at J, leaving 11 bases unmatched. For the CDR3, the DNA is TGCAGCGTTGAAGATTTATTAGCGGGGGGGATTCTTAGCACAGATACGCAGTATTTT. This gives the protein CSVEDLLAGGILSTDTQYF.

This clonotype was found many times. The CDR3 region has the DNA TGCGCCAGCAGCTTGGGCGGGTCCACACCCTCACCCCTCCACTTT. This gives the protein CASSLGGSTPSPLHF. This rearrangement joins TRBV5-1 to TRBJ1-6; D unresolved. Trimming removed 0 bases from V and 10 bases from J, with 14 bases in between. The CDR3 has 15 amino acids. The V gene's germline CDR1 is SGHRS and CDR2 YFSETQ.

There are a few counts of this clonotype. The chain carries TRBV15 and TRBJ2-2; D call uncertain. The V end lost 0 bases, the J end lost 0 bases, and 17 bases lay between the germline ends. Germline CDR1 and CDR2: LNHNV and YYDKDF (reference sequence). The CDR3 extends over 19 amino acids. CDR3 sequence: CATSRDRRTQNPNTGELFF. In nucleotides, the CDR3 is TGTGCCACCAGCAGAGATCGACGGACCCAGAACCCGAACACCGGGGAGCTGTTTTTT.

The sample holds many counts of this clonotype. The chain combines TRBV5-1 with TRBJ2-5; the match to TRBD1 covers 7 bases. Looked up from germline, CDR1 is SGHRS and CDR2 is YFSETQ. With 0 bases clipped from V and 5 bases from J, the junction kept 1 base outside the gene matches. The CDR3 is made up of 13 amino acids. The CDR3 nucleotides are TGCGCCAGCAGCTTGGGACAGGGTGAGACCCAGTACTTC. Its protein is CASSLGQGETQYF. The whole variable domain, remainder taken from reference TRBV5-1 and TRBJ2-5, is KAGVTQTPRYLIKTRGQQVTLSCSPISGHRSVSWYQQTPGQGLQFLFEYFSETQRNKGNFPGRFSGRQFSNSRSEMNVSTLELGDSALYLCASSLGQGETQYFGPGTRLLVL.

This clonotype was observed at least ten times. The V call is TRBV6-1, the J call TRBJ2-1; 13 bases map to TRBD2. V was pared by 5 bases and J by 7 bases, with 5 bases of the junction left unmatched. Germline loops: CDR1 MNHNS, CDR2 SASEGT. The CDR3 length is 15 residues. CDR3 amino acids: CASSQMTSGRNEQFF. DNA of the CDR3: TGTGCCAGCAGTCAGATGACTAGCGGGAGGAATGAGCAGTTCTTC.

This clonotype was observed at least ten times. The chain carries TRBV7-7 and TRBJ2-2, with D unclear. The CDR3 extends over 13 amino acids. CDR1 and CDR2 (germline): SSHAT, FNYEAQ (reference sequence). V was cut by 2 bases and J by 6 bases, with 7 bases left in between. Here the CDR3 reads CASSLSGPGELFF. The CDR3 region has the DNA TGTGCCAGCAGCTTATCCGGGCCCGGGGAGCTGTTTTTT. The whole variable domain, filled in from reference TRBV7-7 and TRBJ2-2, reads GAGVSQSPRYKVTKRGQDVTLRCDPISSHATLYWYQQALGQGPEFLTYFNYEAQPDKSGLPSDRFSAERPEGSISTLTIQRTEQRDSAMYRCASSLSGPGELFFGEGSRLTVL.

With respect to this clonotype: Its ends do not fully match the called genes, so a read error is possible. The chain employs TRBV3-1 and TRBJ2-2; D remains ambiguous. This CDR3 has 12 residues. Germline assignment: CDR1 LGHDT and CDR2 YNNKEL (reference sequence). CDR3 sequence: CANSQVAGELFF. The CDR3 DNA follows: TGTGCCAACAGCCAAGTGGCCGGGGAGCTGTTTTTT.

This clonotype was picked up many times. The V and J genes are TRBV20-1 and TRBJ2-1, with D hard to call. CDR1 DFQATT and CDR2 SNEGSKA come from the germline V gene (reference sequence). This CDR3 is 12 amino acids long. V was shortened by 3 bases and J by 0 bases, with 3 bases between the two germline ends. CDR3 DNA: TGCAGTGCTAGCCCCTCCTACAATGAGCAGTTCTTC. Translating gives CSASPSYNEQFF.

This clonotype was recorded many times. The rearrangement uses TRBV12-3 or TRBV12-4 and TRBJ2-3; unclear D gene. Trimming stripped 3 bases from V and 2 bases from J, with 6 bases between. CDR3 size: 13 residues. CDR3 in amino acids: CASSFTVTDTQYF. CDR3 DNA sequence: TGTGCCAGCAGTTTTACAGTCACAGATACGCAGTATTTT.

A note on this clonotype: At one end the junction does not follow the germline gene, possibly because of a read error. The CDR3 protein is CANSLNQGASGELFF. The DNA of the CDR3 is TGCGCCAACAGCTTGAATCAGGGGGCGTCCGGGGAGCTCTTTTTT. The gene calls are TRBV5-1 and TRBJ2-2; 8 bases agree with TRBD1. Germline V gene lookup returns CDR1 SGHRS and CDR2 YFSETQ. This CDR3 has 15 amino acids. The entire variable domain, with the rest obtained from reference TRBV5-1 and TRBJ2-2, is as follows: KAGVTQTPRYLIKTRGQQVTLSCSPISGHRSVSWYQQTPGQGLQFLFEYFSETQRNKGNFPGRFSGRQFSNSRSEMNVSTLELGDSALYLCANSLNQGASGELFFGEGSRLTVL.

This clonotype was picked up many times. This chain uses TRBV10-3 with TRBJ2-3, with a possible D match to TRBD2 (6 bases). With 4 bases removed from V and 0 bases from J, the gap between germline ends came to 8 bases. The CDR3 is 14 residues long. Germline V gives CDR1 ENHRY, CDR2 SYGVKD. The CDR3 DNA sequence: TGTGCCATCAGTGCGGCGGGGAGCACAGATACGCAGTATTTT. It specifies CAISAAGSTDTQYF.

This clonotype was counted many times. The rearrangement joins TRBV5-6 to TRBJ2-1, with D possibly matching TRBD2 (6 bases). CDR3 length equals 15 residues. Trimming shortened V by 1 base and J by 2 bases, and 10 bases separated the two germline ends. The V gene's germline CDR1 is SGHDT and CDR2 YYEEEE. The CDR3 spells CASSLREWPYNEQFF. Written as DNA, the CDR3 is TGTGCCAGCAGCTTGCGGGAGTGGCCCTACAATGAGCAGTTCTTC.

The chain uses TRBV20-1 and TRBJ2-5; a weak D match, TRBD2 (6 bases). This CDR3 has 16 residues. In germline, CDR1 is DFQATT, CDR2 SNEGSKA (reference sequence). V lost 5 bases to trimming and J lost 5 bases, with 24 bases between them. CDR3 residues: CSAGGVLAETQETQYF. The CDR3 DNA follows: TGCAGTGCTGGAGGGGTTCTGGCCGAGACTCAGGAGACCCAGTACTTC.

This clonotype has ten or more counts. The chain joins TRBV10-3 to TRBJ2-1; no clear D. The germline gives CDR1 ENHRY, CDR2 SYGVKD. The CDR3 runs 14 residues. V lost 0 bases and J 4 bases, leaving 7 bases between the germline ends. This CDR3 reads CAISESSLYNEQFF. The CDR3 bases are TGTGCCATCAGTGAGTCATCACTGTACAATGAGCAGTTCTTC.

The chain is built from TRBV10-3 and TRBJ1-6; weak D call: TRBD1 (5 bases). The CDR3 totals 14 residues. V was trimmed by 6 bases and J by 7 bases, leaving 13 bases between them. Per germline, CDR1 ENHRY and CDR2 SYGVKD. DNA of the CDR3: TGTGCCATCAGGATGACAGATGGCAATTCACCCCTCCACTTT. Amino acid sequence: CAIRMTDGNSPLHF.

At least ten counts were recorded for this clonotype. The chain links TRBV7-3 to TRBJ2-1, with 11 bases matching TRBD2. This CDR3 has 15 amino acids. In germline, CDR1 is SGHTA, CDR2 FQGTGA. J gave up 6 bases and V 5 bases, and 6 bases lay outside the gene matches. The CDR3 region has the DNA TGTGCCAGCAGCCGTCTAGCGGGGGGCTTCAATGAGCAGTTCTTC. Encoded protein: CASSRLAGGFNEQFF.

This clonotype was found many times. This chain uses TRBV29-1 with TRBJ2-1; weak D call: TRBD1 (6 bases). CDR1 and CDR2 (germline): SQVTM, ANQGSEA. V was trimmed by 6 bases and J by 6 bases, leaving 12 bases between them. This CDR3 is 12 amino acids long. The CDR3 loop reads CSVITGFNEQFF. CDR3 nucleotides: TGCAGCGTCATCACAGGGTTCAATGAGCAGTTCTTC.

This chain connects TRBV27 to TRBJ2-6; D unresolved. The CDR3 totals 12 residues. V lost 5 bases to trimming and J lost 4 bases, with 3 bases between them. Germline values: CDR1 MNHEY, CDR2 SMNVEV (reference sequence). CDR3 protein: CASSTGANVLTF. CDR3 sequence (DNA): TGTGCCAGCAGTACCGGGGCCAACGTCCTGACTTTC.

This clonotype appeared many times. The chain is built from TRBV5-1 and TRBJ2-1; D is possibly TRBD1 or TRBD2 (5 bases each). Germline values: CDR1 SGHRS, CDR2 YFSETQ. The length of the CDR3 is 14 residues. V lost 4 bases and J lost 6, with 14 bases in between. The CDR3 loop reads CASSAMGPLNEQFF. The CDR3 region has the DNA TGCGCCAGCAGCGCTATGGGACCGCTCAATGAGCAGTTCTTC.

At least ten counts were recorded for this clonotype. This rearrangement joins TRBV20-1 to TRBJ1-5, with a weak D call TRBD1 (5 bases). The CDR3 extends over 14 amino acids. Germline-derived CDR1 and CDR2 are DFQATT and SNEGSKA (reference sequence). V was clipped by 5 bases and J by 0 bases, with 11 bases between them. The chain's CDR3 is CSAGDGYSNQPQHF. The CDR3, as DNA: TGCAGTGCTGGGGACGGGTATAGCAATCAGCCCCAGCATTTT.

The V call is TRBV19, the J call TRBJ1-1; no firm D call. This CDR3 has 13 residues. Trimming took 1 base from V and 0 from J, leaving 3 bases between them. CDR1 and CDR2 from the germline V gene are LNHDA and SQIVND (reference sequence). CDR3 sequence (DNA): TGTGCCAGTAGTATAGTGATGAACACTGAAGCTTTCTTT. Protein product: CASSIVMNTEAFF.

This clonotype occurred many times. This chain joins TRBV2 and TRBJ2-3, with D possibly matching TRBD2 (6 bases). The ends were cut back, 6 bases at V and 4 bases at J, with 11 bases in the middle. The CDR3 is 13 residues long. CDR1 is SNHLY and CDR2 is FYNNEI in the germline V gene. The CDR3 region has the DNA TGTGCCAGCAGGCCAGCGGGCCCAGATACGCAGTATTTT. Protein product: CASRPAGPDTQYF.

The gene calls are TRBV18 and TRBJ2-1; TRBD2 agrees at 8 bases. Trimming took 6 bases from V and 5 from J; bases not matched to a gene: 9. This CDR3 is built from 15 residues. From germline, CDR1 is KGHSH and CDR2 LQKENI. This chain's CDR3 is CASSLAGGQNNEQFF. The CDR3 coding sequence is TGTGCCAGCTCCCTCGCGGGGGGCCAAAACAATGAGCAGTTCTTC.